Listed here are 26 T cell receptor beta chains from one sample, sequenced in a study of human T cells and chemical hapten exposure. TCRdb re-derived calls from the RACE reads in MiXCR, one entry per CDR3 protein. The sample holds fewer than 100,000 distinct CDR3 sequences, about a tenth seen once. Time point reported: patch test 2, 6 weeks after DPC sensitization. Regarding treatment: therapeutic diphenylcyclopropenone sensitization with weekly scalp DPC. The material was whole blood, obtained in connection with sensitization to the hapten diphenylcyclopropenone (DPC). The receptors here all came from a woman aged 40 to 50 with alopecia areata. Some clones in this sample may be carry-over from other donors' samples.

In its sample, this clonotype was seen many times. The chain couples TRBV5-1 to TRBJ2-7; D gene unclear. This CDR3 has 13 amino acids. Deletions cut 2 bases from V and 1 base from J, with 7 bases between. Germline loops: CDR1 SGHRS, CDR2 YFSETQ. CDR3: CASSFISSYEQYF. The CDR3 DNA follows: TGCGCCAGCAGCTTTATAAGTTCCTACGAGCAGTACTTC.

In its sample, this clonotype was seen many times. The chain joins TRBV20-1 to TRBJ2-7; the D gene is possibly TRBD1 (6 bases). The V end was cut by 5 bases, the J end by 3 bases, with 11 bases between. Looked up from germline, CDR1 is DFQATT and CDR2 is SNEGSKA (reference sequence). CDR3 size: 12 residues. CDR3 nucleotide sequence: TGCAGTGCTGCGGACAGCAACTACGAGCAGTACTTC. Encoded protein: CSAADSNYEQYF.

This clonotype has just a few counts. The rearrangement joins TRBV20-1 to TRBJ1-1; 7 bases fit TRBD1. Germline V lookup: CDR1 DFQATT, CDR2 SNEGSKA (reference sequence). Trimming removed 4 bases from V and 11 bases from J; junction bases left unmatched: 7. This CDR3 spans 11 amino acids. The CDR3 bases are TGCAGTGCTACCAGGGGGGTATCGGCTTTCTTT. Translating gives CSATRGVSAFF.

This clonotype was seen more than once but under ten times. The J gene is TRBJ2-1, the V gene TRBV4-3; no clear D gene. There are 16 residues in the CDR3. V was trimmed by 1 base and J by 0 bases, leaving 10 bases between them. Germline V CDR1 and CDR2: LGHNA, YSLEER. CDR3 sequence: CASSQVAFSSYNEQFF. As DNA, the CDR3 is TGCGCCAGCAGCCAAGTAGCCTTTAGCTCCTACAATGAGCAGTTCTTC.

The table lists this clonotype with a few counts. The J gene is TRBJ1-1, the V gene TRBV5-1, with 8 bases lining up with TRBD1. V trimming: 4 bases; J trimming: 1 base; junction bases outside the gene matches: 0. The CDR3 extends over 13 amino acids. Germline CDR1 SGHRS, CDR2 YFSETQ. The CDR3, as DNA: TGCGCCAGCAGCGGACAGGGGAACACTGAAGCTTTCTTT. This codes for CASSGQGNTEAFF.

This clonotype appeared a few times. V is TRBV27 and J is TRBJ2-3, with 10 bases fitting TRBD2. The length of the CDR3 is 17 residues. The J segment lost 4 bases and the V segment lost 6 bases, leaving 13 bases of the junction unmatched. Germline V gene sequence: CDR1 MNHEY, CDR2 SMNVEV (reference sequence). The CDR3 nucleotides are TGTGCCAGCAGCCGAAAAGCTAGCGGGAGTGGGGCAGATACGCAGTATTTT. Translation: CASSRKASGSGADTQYF.

The V call is TRBV5-1, the J call TRBJ2-7; D is unresolved. The CDR3 extends over 13 amino acids. Trimming took off 4 bases at V and 6 bases at J, with 14 bases between the two ends. CDR1 and CDR2 from the germline V gene are SGHRS and YFSETQ. CDR3 in amino acids: CASSSLLDPEQYF. The CDR3 bases are TGCGCCAGCAGCAGCCTCCTAGACCCCGAGCAGTACTTC.

The chain couples TRBV29-1 to TRBJ2-7, with TRBD2 identical over 16 bases. Trimming at V came to 6 bases and at J to 7 bases, leaving 3 bases not matched to a gene. The CDR3 is 13 amino acids. Germline CDR1 reads SQVTM; CDR2 reads ANQGSEA. The CDR3 loop is CSVGTSGRGEQYF. DNA of the CDR3: TGCAGCGTCGGGACTAGCGGGAGGGGGGAGCAGTACTTC.

The chain recombines TRBV27 with TRBJ2-5, with 7 bases fitting TRBD2. V was pared by 3 bases and J by 4 bases, with 17 bases of the junction left unmatched. Germline V gene sequence: CDR1 MNHEY, CDR2 SMNVEV (reference sequence). The CDR3 spans 18 residues. In DNA form, the CDR3 reads TGTGCCAGCAGTTTCCGCACCCTGGGGGGGAGCGGAGGAGAGACCCAGTACTTC. This codes for CASSFRTLGGSGGETQYF.

This clonotype has just a few counts. The V call is TRBV30, the J call TRBJ2-7, with 11 bases fitting TRBD2. This CDR3 has 17 residues. The germline CDR1 and CDR2 sequences are GTSNPN and SVGIG (reference sequence). The V gene end was trimmed by 2 bases and the J gene end by 2 bases; junction bases not matched to a gene: 11. The CDR3 reads CAWSPEHGTSGAYEQYF. CDR3 DNA: TGTGCCTGGAGTCCAGAACACGGGACTAGCGGTGCCTACGAGCAGTACTTC.

This clonotype occurred a few times. The genes are TRBV6-2 or TRBV6-3 and TRBJ2-3, with 7 bases aligning to TRBD2. This CDR3 spans 18 amino acids. Germline V gives CDR1 MNHEY, CDR2 SVGEGT. With 2 bases clipped from V and 0 bases from J, the junction kept 11 bases outside the gene matches. The DNA for the CDR3 is TGTGCCAGCAGTTACATCGCGGGAGTCCCTTCTAGCACAGATACGCAGTATTTT. Translation: CASSYIAGVPSSTDTQYF.

This rearrangement joins TRBV7-9 to TRBJ1-2, with D maybe TRBD1 (5 bases). Trimming removed 1 base from V and 6 bases from J, with 9 bases in between. Germline assignment: CDR1 SEHNR and CDR2 FQNEAQ (reference sequence). The CDR3 has 13 residues. CDR3 in DNA: TGTGCCAGCAGCTTAGTCCGGGACGATGGCTACACCTTC. Its protein is CASSLVRDDGYTF.

This clonotype has only a few counts. CDR3 coding DNA: TGTGCCAGCAGCTGGCCGGGTGGAGGGAGCTATGGCTACACCTTC. Its translation is CASSWPGGGSYGYTF. The rearrangement links TRBV5-8 to TRBJ1-2; D remains unclear. Trimming stripped 3 bases from V and 4 bases from J, with 16 bases between. CDR3 size: 15 residues. CDR1 and CDR2 (germline): SGHTS, YDEGEE.

The genes are TRBV6-5 and TRBJ1-1; D ambiguous. V was cut by 2 bases and J by 4 bases, with 17 bases left in between. The germline V gene encodes CDR1 MNHEY and CDR2 SVGAGI. This CDR3 region has 16 residues. The CDR3 loop reads CASSYRKYRRFTEAFF. The CDR3, as DNA: TGTGCCAGCAGTTACCGAAAATACCGCAGGTTCACTGAAGCTTTCTTT.

CDR3: CASRLETGRTEAFF. In DNA, the CDR3 is TGTGCCAGCAGATTAGAGACGGGGCGGACTGAAGCTTTCTTT. V and J are TRBV27 and TRBJ1-1; D possibly corresponds to TRBD1 (5 bases). Trimming stripped 6 bases from V and 5 bases from J, with 16 bases between. The CDR3 consists of 14 residues. The V gene's germline CDR1 is MNHEY and CDR2 SMNVEV (reference sequence).

This clonotype was observed many times. The V and J genes are TRBV25-1 and TRBJ2-3; 8 bases align to TRBD1. Germline assignment: CDR1 MGHDK and CDR2 SYGVNS. V lost 2 bases and J lost 2; bases outside the gene matches: 0. The CDR3 has 14 amino acids. CDR3 nucleotides: TGTGCCAGCAGTGAACAGGGGGCCACAGATACGCAGTATTTT. Its protein is CASSEQGATDTQYF. The whole variable domain, remainder taken from reference TRBV25-1 and TRBJ2-3, is EADIYQTPRYLVIGTGKKITLECSQTMGHDKMYWYQQDPGMELHLIHYSYGVNSTEKGDLSSESTVSRIRTEHFPLTLESARPSHTSQYLCASSEQGATDTQYFGPGTRLTVL.

In this sample, this clonotype turned up a few times. The chain links TRBV20-1 to TRBJ2-1; 13 positions agree with TRBD2. Germline V CDR1 and CDR2: DFQATT, SNEGSKA (reference sequence). CDR3 length equals 16 residues. V shed 6 bases, J shed 7 bases, and the junction held 12 bases outside the gene matches. For the CDR3, the DNA is TGCAGTGCAAGCACTAGCGGGAGGGGTATCTTTAATGAGCAGTTCTTC. This codes for CSASTSGRGIFNEQFF.

This clonotype was detected a few times. This chain uses TRBV2 with TRBJ2-1, with no clear D. Between the trimmed V and J ends, which lost 3 bases and 8 bases, there was a span of 11 bases. The CDR3 is 13 amino acids. CDR1 SNHLY and CDR2 FYNNEI come from the germline V gene. The CDR3 reads CASSEMGFDEQFF. The CDR3 bases are TGTGCCAGCAGTGAGATGGGCTTCGATGAGCAGTTCTTC.

This clonotype turned up a few times. The genes are TRBV28 and TRBJ2-7; 7 bases line up with TRBD2. Germline V lookup: CDR1 MDHEN, CDR2 SYDVKM. After removal of 0 bases from V and 1 base from J, the junction contained 3 bases not matched to a gene. The CDR3 totals 15 residues. The DNA of the CDR3 is TGTGCCAGCAGTTTATGGGCGGGAGAATCCTACGAGCAGTACTTC. Translation: CASSLWAGESYEQYF.

This chain uses TRBV5-1 with TRBJ1-1; D is uncertain. V was cut by 6 bases and J by 0 bases, with 3 bases left in between. The CDR3 runs 11 residues. Germline CDR1 reads SGHRS; CDR2 reads YFSETQ. CDR3 nucleotides: TGCGCCAGCAACCTGAACACTGAAGCTTTCTTT. Protein sequence: CASNLNTEAFF.

The chain has TRBV2 and TRBJ1-4, with a tentative D call TRBD1 (5 bases). The V gene's germline CDR1 is SNHLY and CDR2 FYNNEI. This CDR3 is 15 amino acids long. Trimming left V 2 bases short and J 2 bases short, with 9 bases between. CDR3 DNA sequence: TGTGCCAGCAGTGAACAGGGACTTACTAATGAAAAACTGTTTTTT. This sequence encodes CASSEQGLTNEKLFF.

There are many counts of this clonotype. V and J are TRBV7-8 and TRBJ2-2, with D unclear. There are 16 residues in the CDR3. Germline V gene lookup returns CDR1 SGHVS and CDR2 FQNEAQ. Trimming pared 1 base from V and 1 base from J, leaving 10 bases between. The CDR3 DNA reads as TGTGCCAGCAGCTTAGGGCGCCGAGAGAACACCGGGGAGCTGTTTTTT. It specifies CASSLGRRENTGELFF.

This clonotype was counted ten times or more. The gene calls are TRBV7-8 and TRBJ2-1, with TRBD2 identical over 8 bases. The ends lost 1 base at V and 6 bases at J; junction bases unmatched: 8. Germline V gene lookup returns CDR1 SGHVS and CDR2 FQNEAQ. The CDR3 has 16 residues. CDR3 sequence reads: CASSLGWASGGNEQFF. CDR3 sequence (DNA): TGTGCCAGCAGCTTAGGGTGGGCAAGCGGGGGCAATGAGCAGTTCTTC.

The sample holds many counts of this clonotype. This chain links TRBV11-1 with TRBJ2-1; D might be TRBD1 (6 bases). The germline gives CDR1 SGHAT, CDR2 FQDESV (reference sequence). V was shortened by 2 bases and J by 7 bases, with 15 bases between the two germline ends. The CDR3 is 15 residues long. Here the CDR3 reads CASSLFRGGQNEQFF. Written as DNA, the CDR3 is TGTGCCAGCAGCTTATTCCGGGGCGGACAGAATGAGCAGTTCTTC. The whole variable domain, remainder taken from reference TRBV11-1 and TRBJ2-1, is EAEVAQSPRYKITEKSQAVAFWCDPISGHATLYWYRQILGQGPELLVQFQDESVVDDSQLPKDRFSAERLKGVDSTLKIQPAELGDSAMYLCASSLFRGGQNEQFFGPGTRLTVL.

The chain has TRBV5-4 and TRBJ2-2; no firm D call. Trimming removed 4 bases at V and 4 bases at J, with 11 bases between. The CDR3 contains 14 residues. Germline lookup yields CDR1 SGHNT and CDR2 YYREEE (reference sequence). CDR3 amino acids: CASSQDPSTGELFF. The CDR3 DNA follows: TGTGCCAGCAGCCAAGACCCCAGCACCGGGGAGCTGTTTTTT.

This clonotype came up a few times. The CDR3 region is CASSVAPSSYNEQFF. The DNA for the CDR3 is TGTGCCAGCAGCGTGGCTCCAAGCTCCTACAATGAGCAGTTCTTC. The J gene is TRBJ2-1, the V gene TRBV9; D unresolved. Trimming took off 2 bases at V and 0 bases at J, with 9 bases between the two ends. This CDR3 has 15 amino acids. Germline CDR1 is SGDLS and CDR2 is YYNGEE.